This T cell receptor beta chain was sequenced in a study of T cell responses to AZD1222 COVID-19 vaccine. Study summary: Investigators merged groups given second doses at roughly 4 or roughly 12 weeks.

Germline assignment: CDR1 SNHLY and CDR2 FYNNEI. The CDR3 sequence is 15 residues long. V was clipped by 3 bases and J by 6 bases, with 17 bases between them. Concerning this clone: Its target is unknown.

General observations from the study: The donor group comprised mostly white British people and more females; the analysis possibly underestimated clonal diversity. All repertoire sampling was performed exclusively after the peak T cell response.

Sequencing was performed with immunoSEQ multiplex PCR; in TCRdb, only in-frame clones are kept and a portion is missing. This sample has roughly 120,000 clones; roughly nine tenths occur once, and the top ten carry 5% to 6.5%. The specimen comprised peripheral blood, sampled on day 0 of AZD1222 vaccination. The rearrangement uses TRBV2 and TRBJ1-1; D remains ambiguous. The clonotype comes from an adult in good health. The CDR3 nucleotides are TGTGCCAGCAGTGATCTCACGACGGGGATCTCTGAAGCTTTCTTT. Translation: CASSDLTTGISEAFF.